The source of this TCR beta chain is a study of cytomegalovirus exposure and HLA in healthy donors. Study observations and caveats: Many donors shared some public TCRs, even though most TCR sequences were rare. Prediction of most subjects' HLA-A and HLA-B alleles by TCR beta sequences was reportedly accurate. Prior analysis indicated that the majority of TCR beta V segments exhibited productivity approximately 90% or approximately 30% of the time. Analyzed later, most CMV-associated TCR beta chains appeared HLA-restricted.

CDR1 is SNHLY, CDR2 FYNNEI, per germline. V dropped 11 bases and J dropped 3; count of bases not matched to a gene: 6. This CDR3 region has 13 residues. The PCR made use of 60 Vbeta and 13 Jbeta primers. Assay used: immunoSEQ multiplex PCR; TCRdb lists only in-frame clones, some missing. This sample has around 170,000 clones, with roughly 80% found just once. A word on this clone: Its antigen is unidentified.

V usage is TRBV2 and J usage is TRBJ1-3; 8 bases agree with TRBD1. The sequence derives from a man aged 35-49 years in good health and CMV-seronegative. Sequencing was done on a sample of PBMCs. The CDR3, as DNA: TGTGCCGGCCCGACAGGGGATGGAAACACCATATATTTT. Its translation is CAGPTGDGNTIYF.